This record concerns one T cell receptor (beta chain) sequence. No antigen is known for it. The sample is drawn from a study of beta chain features in type 1 diabetes. Regarding the study as a whole: In every one of the four CD4+ subsets, TCRB CDR3s were moderately but significantly shorter in Type 1 diabetes patients. For cells with high TCR expression, cDNA sequencing could yield over-representation.

TCRB transcripts that were expressed got sequenced, as all of the isolated RNA had been reverse transcribed. Assay used: immunoSEQ multiplex PCR; TCRdb lists only in-frame clones, some missing. The table lists hundreds of thousands of clones, 7.5% to 9% of them singletons. Germline V gene lookup returns CDR1 SGHDN and CDR2 FVKESK. The V end was cut by 4 bases, the J end by 1 base, with 9 bases between. The CDR3 contains 14 residues. A single heparinised draw of approximately 100 mL on average was taken per donor. It was via CD45RO/CCR7/CD25/CD127/CD95/CD27 that CD4+ naive, central memory, regulatory and stem cell-like memory cells were sorted.

The specimen was central memory CD4+ T cells from blood. The receptor was isolated from a woman under 30 in good health. The rearrangement links TRBV14 to TRBJ2-3, with D maybe TRBD2 (5 bases). The CDR3 nucleotides read TGTGCCAGCAGCCCTTGGACTGGCACAGATACGCAGTATTTT. Translation gives CASSPWTGTDTQYF.